One sample yielded the 22 T cell receptor beta chains listed below, sequenced in a study of shared clonotypes between healthy human individuals. Using immunoSEQ multiplex PCR, the repertoire was profiled, and TCRdb retains in-frame clones only, with some absent. This table has about 1.1 million clones, about four fifths appearing once. Sequencing was done on a sample of memory CD4+ T cells from PBMCs. Subset of the sample: CD45RA-negative fraction. Source of these receptors: a man younger than 30 in good health. Some clones in this sample may be carry-over from other donors' samples.

The J gene is TRBJ1-2, the V gene TRBV28; 7 nucleotides match TRBD1. From germline, CDR1 is MDHEN and CDR2 SYDVKM. The CDR3 covers 13 residues. With 5 bases clipped from V and 2 bases from J, the junction kept 2 bases outside the gene matches. The CDR3 spells CASSMGQNYGYTF. DNA of the CDR3: TGTGCCAGCAGTATGGGACAGAACTATGGCTACACCTTC.

J is TRBJ2-7 and V is TRBV5-8; D possibly matches TRBD1 or TRBD2 (7 bases each). Germline lookup yields CDR1 SGHTS and CDR2 YDEGEE. The CDR3 runs to 14 residues. Trimming took 1 base from V and 9 from J, leaving 17 bases between them. In DNA form, the CDR3 reads TGTGCCAGCAGCTTGCGACTAGCCCAGGGGGTGCAGTACTTC. It codes for CASSLRLAQGVQYF.

The rearrangement joins TRBV30 to TRBJ1-1; tentatively, D is TRBD1 (5 bases). This CDR3 has 13 amino acids. Germline CDR1 GTSNPN, CDR2 SVGIG (reference sequence). V was trimmed by 4 bases and J by 3 bases, leaving 12 bases between them. This chain's CDR3 is CAWTQGLDTEAFF. CDR3 DNA: TGTGCCTGGACTCAGGGTTTAGACACTGAAGCTTTCTTT.

This clone was seen a few times. This chain connects TRBV6-5 to TRBJ1-4; D unclear. This CDR3 comprises 15 residues. Trimming left V 0 bases short and J 0 bases short, with 5 bases between. CDR1 MNHEY and CDR2 SVGAGI come from the germline V gene. DNA of the CDR3: TGTGCCAGCAGTTACTCAGCAGCAACTAATGAAAAACTGTTTTTT. As protein: CASSYSAATNEKLFF.

This rearrangement joins TRBV30 to TRBJ1-1; D not resolved. The CDR3 is 15 amino acids. Trimming shortened V by 0 bases and J by 0 bases, and 11 bases separated the two germline ends. Germline V lookup: CDR1 GTSNPN, CDR2 SVGIG (reference sequence). The CDR3 loop reads CAWSVLGVMNTEAFF. The DNA for the CDR3 is TGTGCCTGGAGTGTACTGGGCGTCATGAACACTGAAGCTTTCTTT. Together with reference TRBV30 and TRBJ1-1, the CDR3 gives the full variable domain: SQTIHQWPATLVQPVGSPLSLECTVEGTSNPNLYWYRQAAGRGLQLLFYSVGIGQISSEVPQNLSASRPQDRQFILSSKKLLLSDSGFYLCAWSVLGVMNTEAFFGQGTRLTVV.

This clone was detected a few times. V is TRBV5-1 and J is TRBJ2-3; D gene unclear. V was pared by 0 bases and J by 9 bases, with 8 bases between. Germline assignment: CDR1 SGHRS and CDR2 YFSETQ. This CDR3 has 12 amino acids. The CDR3 protein is CASSLEQFTQYF. The CDR3 DNA is TGCGCCAGCAGCTTGGAGCAGTTCACGCAGTATTTT.

The chain is built from TRBV28 and TRBJ2-5; 7 bases fit TRBD1. CDR1 MDHEN and CDR2 SYDVKM come from the germline V gene. The J segment lost 2 bases and the V segment lost 7 bases, leaving 10 bases of the junction unmatched. The length of the CDR3 is 15 residues. The CDR3 DNA reads as TGTGCCAGCACCCCTCCATTGACAGGGCAAGAGACCCAGTACTTC. This encodes CASTPPLTGQETQYF. The whole variable domain, remainder taken from reference TRBV28 and TRBJ2-5, is DVKVTQSSRYLVKRTGEKVFLECVQDMDHENMFWYRQDPGLGLRLIYFSYDVKMKEKGDIPEGYSVSREKKERFSLILESASTNQTSMYLCASTPPLTGQETQYFGPGTRLLVL.

About this clone itself: Since a much larger clone is just one base distant, this may be a read error. This chain connects TRBV30 to TRBJ1-3; D remains unclear. The V gene lost 0 bases and the J gene lost 9 bases, with 12 bases spanning the gap. From germline, CDR1 is GTSNPN and CDR2 SVGIG (reference sequence). The CDR3 contains 13 residues. The CDR3 reads CAWSVNGRSTIYF. For the CDR3, the DNA is TGTGCCTGGAGTGTAAACGGAAGGAGCACCATATATTTT.

V is TRBV5-5 and J is TRBJ2-7; D is ambiguous. Trimming cost V 4 bases and J 3 bases, with 8 bases left between them. CDR3 length: 12 amino acids. Germline V gives CDR1 SGHKS, CDR2 YYEKEE (reference sequence). CDR3 DNA sequence: TGTGCCAGCAGCCAGACCCTCTACGAGCAGTACTTC. Amino acids: CASSQTLYEQYF.

The CDR3 DNA reads as TGTGCCAGCAGTTCTGTGCAGCTCTACGAGCAGTACTTC. Translating it yields CASSSVQLYEQYF. V is TRBV28 and J is TRBJ2-7; D unclear. Trimming left V 4 bases short and J 3 bases short, with 10 bases between. Per the germline V gene, CDR1 is MDHEN and CDR2 is SYDVKM. CDR3 length: 13 amino acids. Together with reference TRBV28 and TRBJ2-7, the CDR3 gives the full variable domain: DVKVTQSSRYLVKRTGEKVFLECVQDMDHENMFWYRQDPGLGLRLIYFSYDVKMKEKGDIPEGYSVSREKKERFSLILESASTNQTSMYLCASSSVQLYEQYFGPGTRLTVT.

The V gene is TRBV7-6, the J gene TRBJ2-7; D unclear. This CDR3 has 13 amino acids. Between the trimmed V and J ends, which lost 3 bases and 9 bases, there was a span of 15 bases. Germline V gene lookup returns CDR1 SGHVS and CDR2 FNYEAQ. CDR3 DNA sequence: TGTGCCAGCAGCTTCGACTCTTCGCTTGGGCAGTACTTC. It encodes CASSFDSSLGQYF.

The CDR3 is CASRKQPQHF. Written as DNA, the CDR3 is TGTGCCAGCAGAAAACAGCCCCAGCATTTT. The rearrangement joins TRBV7-9 to TRBJ1-5; no clear D gene. CDR3 length: 10 residues. Trimming removed 6 bases at V and 7 bases at J, with 4 bases between. Germline CDR1 and CDR2: SEHNR and FQNEAQ (reference sequence).

Comments on this clone: Possible read error: a much larger clone is one base away. J is TRBJ2-5 and V is TRBV20-1; D unresolved. The V end was cut by 5 bases, the J end by 4 bases, with 8 bases between. In germline, CDR1 is DFQATT, CDR2 SNEGSKA (reference sequence). This CDR3 contains 11 residues. The CDR3 DNA follows: TGCAGTGCTGGCTCTAGAGAGACCCAGTACTTC. It is translated as CSAGSRETQYF.

This clone has a single count. This chain links TRBV5-1 with TRBJ1-5; D not resolved. Germline CDR1 and CDR2: SGHRS and YFSETQ. V was clipped by 0 bases and J by 1 base, with 8 bases between them. The CDR3 is 15 residues long. This chain's CDR3 is CASSLDIRSNQPQHF. The CDR3, as DNA: TGCGCCAGCAGCTTGGATATACGGAGCAATCAGCCCCAGCATTTT.

The gene calls are TRBV7-8 and TRBJ1-1; D call uncertain. Germline V CDR1 and CDR2: SGHVS, FQNEAQ. This CDR3 contains 15 residues. V lost 2 bases and J 0 bases, leaving 10 bases between the germline ends. CDR3 in DNA: TGTGCCAGCAGCTTATTCGGGCCCCTGAACACTGAAGCTTTCTTT. This translates into CASSLFGPLNTEAFF.

V is TRBV7-3 and J is TRBJ1-1; a possible D gene is TRBD1 (5 bases). Germline CDR1 reads SGHTA; CDR2 reads FQGTGA. Trimming took 4 bases from V and 7 from J, leaving 13 bases between them. The CDR3 consists of 13 residues. The CDR3 here is CASSSFGGNEAFF. The CDR3, as DNA: TGTGCCAGCAGCTCCTTCGGGGGAAATGAAGCTTTCTTT.

Points on this clone: A far larger clone is one nucleotide away, so this likely arose from a read error. This CDR3 is missing its conserved last phenylalanine or tryptophan, likely due to a read error. This chain joins TRBV29-1 and TRBJ1-1; no firm D call. Between the trimmed V and J ends, which lost 3 bases and 4 bases, there was a span of 12 bases. The CDR3 runs 13 residues. CDR1 and CDR2 from the germline V gene are SQVTM and ANQGSEA. As DNA, the CDR3 is TGCAGCGTTGAGCGGACCGGAGGCACTGAAGCTTTCTCT. It codes for CSVERTGGTEAFS.

The rearrangement links TRBV28 to TRBJ1-4; 7 bases are shared with TRBD1. J lost 8 bases, V lost 2 bases, and 5 bases had no gene match. The germline CDR1 and CDR2 sequences are MDHEN and SYDVKM. The CDR3 totals 14 residues. CDR3 residues: CASSLPGGGEKLFF. CDR3 nucleotide sequence: TGTGCCAGCAGTTTACCAGGGGGGGGAGAAAAACTGTTTTTT. Full variable domain (outside the CDR3, taken from reference TRBV28 and TRBJ1-4): DVKVTQSSRYLVKRTGEKVFLECVQDMDHENMFWYRQDPGLGLRLIYFSYDVKMKEKGDIPEGYSVSREKKERFSLILESASTNQTSMYLCASSLPGGGEKLFFGSGTQLSVL.

This chain joins TRBV9 and TRBJ2-1; D is unclear. The V end was cut by 3 bases, the J end by 7 bases, with 14 bases between. The V gene's germline CDR1 is SGDLS and CDR2 YYNGEE. The CDR3 is 14 residues long. The CDR3 sequence is CASSANSRWNEQFF. CDR3 sequence (DNA): TGTGCCAGCAGCGCCAACAGCCGGTGGAATGAGCAGTTCTTC.

The CDR3 bases are TGTGCCAGCAGTTGGGCGACAGGGGGGAGCGAGCAGTACTTC. It encodes CASSWATGGSEQYF. The rearrangement uses TRBV6-5 and TRBJ2-7; 9 nucleotides line up with TRBD1. Germline CDR1 is MNHEY and CDR2 is SVGAGI. Trimming removed 4 bases from V and 6 bases from J; junction bases left unmatched: 7. The CDR3 sequence is 14 residues long.

This clone has a handful of counts. V usage is TRBV7-3 and J usage is TRBJ2-2; 12 bases line up with TRBD2. The V segment lost 8 bases and the J segment 0 bases; nucleotides outside the gene matches: 4. CDR3 length: 16 residues. Germline V gene lookup returns CDR1 SGHTA and CDR2 FQGTGA. The CDR3 DNA sequence: TGTGCCAGCGGACTAGCGGGACCCTCGAACACCGGGGAGCTGTTTTTT. This translates into CASGLAGPSNTGELFF.

This chain links TRBV7-3 with TRBJ2-1; the match to TRBD2 covers 7 bases. This CDR3 region has 16 residues. Germline CDR1 SGHTA, CDR2 FQGTGA. V was clipped by 3 bases and J by 0 bases; unmatched bases: 5. The CDR3: CASSLGGSSSYNEQFF. The CDR3 region has the DNA TGTGCCAGCAGCTTGGGAGGGTCTAGCTCCTACAATGAGCAGTTCTTC.